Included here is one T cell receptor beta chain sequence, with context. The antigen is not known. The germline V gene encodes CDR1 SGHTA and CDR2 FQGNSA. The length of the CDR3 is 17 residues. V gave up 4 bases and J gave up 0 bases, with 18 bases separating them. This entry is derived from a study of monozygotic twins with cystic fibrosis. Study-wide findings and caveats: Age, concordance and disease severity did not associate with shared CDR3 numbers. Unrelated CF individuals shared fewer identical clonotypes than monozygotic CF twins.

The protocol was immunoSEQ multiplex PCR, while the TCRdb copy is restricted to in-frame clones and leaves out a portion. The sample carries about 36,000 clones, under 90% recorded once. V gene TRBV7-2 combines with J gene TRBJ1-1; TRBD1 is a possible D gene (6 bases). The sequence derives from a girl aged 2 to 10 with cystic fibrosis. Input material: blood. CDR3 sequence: CASSSLLGQGVNTEAFF. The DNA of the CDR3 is TGTGCCAGCAGCTCACTGCTGGGACAAGGAGTGAACACTGAAGCTTTCTTT. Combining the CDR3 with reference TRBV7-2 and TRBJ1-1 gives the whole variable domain GAGVSQSPSNKVTEKGKDVELRCDPISGHTALYWYRQSLGQGLEFLIYFQGNSAPDKSGLPSDRFSAERTGGSVSTLTIQRTQQEDSAVYLCASSSLLGQGVNTEAFFGQGTRLTVV.